A single sample is the source of the 17 T cell receptor beta chains below, sequenced in a study of control samples from healthy donors and cancer patients. Clones were read by immunoSEQ multiplex PCR, and TCRdb kept only the in-frame ones, dropping some. This table holds under 300,000 clones, roughly four fifths found once. Specimen: PBMCs. These receptors originate from a woman aged 60-70 years with lung cancer.

This chain links TRBV6-1 with TRBJ2-7; D may match TRBD1 or TRBD2 (5 bases each). Between the trimmed V and J ends, which lost 3 bases and 9 bases, there was a span of 15 bases. CDR3 length: 13 amino acids. Germline V gene sequence: CDR1 MNHNS, CDR2 SASEGT. The CDR3 sequence: CASSDPRVGGQYF. For the CDR3, the DNA is TGTGCCAGCAGTGACCCCAGGGTTGGAGGGCAGTACTTC.

Only a few counts were recorded for this clone. Other nucleotide sequences from this sample produce the same CDR3. The genes are TRBV28 and TRBJ1-2; D uncertain. This CDR3 region has 12 residues. CDR1 and CDR2 from the germline V gene are MDHEN and SYDVKM. Trimming pared 6 bases from V and 4 bases from J, leaving 9 bases between. The CDR3 spells CASSLRGYGYTF. As DNA, the CDR3 is TGTGCCAGCAGCCTCCGGGGCTATGGCTACACCTTC.

This clone occurred many times. The rearrangement joins TRBV6-6 to TRBJ1-1; TRBD1 might be the D (6 bases). Germline values: CDR1 MNHNY, CDR2 SVGAGI (reference sequence). Trimming left V 5 bases short and J 8 bases short, with 12 bases between. CDR3 length: 12 residues. The CDR3 is CASSPPGEEAFF. The CDR3 nucleotides are TGTGCCAGCAGTCCCCCAGGGGAAGAAGCTTTCTTT.

The chain carries TRBV5-1 and TRBJ2-3; D possibly corresponds to TRBD1 (5 bases). This CDR3 spans 14 amino acids. V was shortened by 7 bases and J by 0 bases, with 12 bases between the two germline ends. Germline assignment: CDR1 SGHRS and CDR2 YFSETQ. DNA of the CDR3: TGCGCCAGCCTTGGGGCGACTAGCACAGATACGCAGTATTTT. Protein product: CASLGATSTDTQYF.

As to this clone: Other DNA sequences in this sample translate to the same CDR3. The CDR3 bases are TGTGCCAGCAGCTTACAGGGCCCGGAAGCTTTCTTT. Protein: CASSLQGPEAFF. This chain links TRBV7-9 with TRBJ1-1; TRBD1 is a possible D gene (5 bases). The CDR3 sequence is 12 residues long. V was cut by 2 bases and J by 8 bases, with 9 bases left in between. The germline V gene has CDR1 SEHNR and CDR2 FQNEAQ (reference sequence).

This clone was counted once. The V and J genes are TRBV5-1 and TRBJ2-1; either TRBD1 or TRBD2 may fit D (6 bases each). In germline, CDR1 is SGHRS, CDR2 YFSETQ. Trimming took off 5 bases at V and 3 bases at J, with 15 bases between the two ends. CDR3 length: 15 amino acids. CDR3 sequence (DNA): TGCGCCAGCAGACCCGGGAGAGGGGGCTACAATGAGCAGTTCTTC. It translates to CASRPGRGGYNEQFF.

The gene calls are TRBV18 and TRBJ1-1; D is perhaps TRBD1 (5 bases). Germline-derived CDR1 and CDR2 are KGHSH and LQKENI. Trimming took off 3 bases at V and 7 bases at J, with 15 bases between the two ends. The CDR3 runs to 14 residues. CDR3 in DNA: TGTGCCAGCTCACCGTGGCGGGGCTGGGATGAAGCTTTCTTT. It is translated as CASSPWRGWDEAFF.

This clone has only one observation. V is TRBV6-5 and J is TRBJ2-5; D gene uncertain. V gave up 7 bases and J gave up 3 bases, with 15 bases separating them. The CDR3 has 14 residues. Germline V gene lookup returns CDR1 MNHEY and CDR2 SVGAGI. CDR3 in amino acids: CASTSFGREETQYF. CDR3 bases: TGTGCCAGCACGTCCTTCGGCCGCGAAGAGACCCAGTACTTC.

This chain joins TRBV5-1 and TRBJ1-3, with D perhaps TRBD1 (5 bases). Looked up from germline, CDR1 is SGHRS and CDR2 is YFSETQ. This CDR3 has 16 amino acids. Trimming took 1 base from V and 1 from J, leaving 12 bases between them. The CDR3 loop is CASSLWPGGSGNTIYF. In nucleotides, the CDR3 is TGCGCCAGCAGCTTGTGGCCGGGGGGTTCTGGAAACACCATATATTTT.

The chain combines TRBV15 with TRBJ2-1; 7 bases are a match to TRBD1. The CDR3 loop spans 16 amino acids. V lost 4 bases, J lost 0 bases, and 6 bases stayed unmatched. CDR1 and CDR2 from the germline V gene are LNHNV and YYDKDF (reference sequence). In DNA form, the CDR3 reads TGTGCCACCAGCACCTACAGGGGAAGCTCCTACAATGAGCAGTTCTTC. Translated: CATSTYRGSSYNEQFF. The full variable domain, with the rest looked up from reference TRBV15 and TRBJ2-1, is DAMVIQNPRYQVTQFGKPVTLSCSQTLNHNVMYWYQQKSSQAPKLLFHYYDKDFNNEADTPDNFQSRRPNTSFCFLDIRSPGLGDTAMYLCATSTYRGSSYNEQFFGPGTRLTVL.

V is TRBV7-3 and J is TRBJ2-1, with 14 bases identical to TRBD2. V shed 3 bases and J 0 bases; nucleotides not matched to a gene: 10. The germline V gene encodes CDR1 SGHTA and CDR2 FQGTGA. This CDR3 has 20 residues. The chain's CDR3 is CASSFPGGLAGDLSYNEQFF. The CDR3 nucleotides read TGTGCCAGCAGCTTCCCTGGGGGACTAGCGGGGGACCTCTCCTACAATGAGCAGTTCTTC.

DNA of the CDR3: TGTGCCAGCAGCGGCGAGCGGACAGGGGTACGCTCCTATAATTCACCCCTCCACTTT. Translated: CASSGERTGVRSYNSPLHF. The chain links TRBV9 to TRBJ1-6; 9 bases fit TRBD1. The CDR3 is made up of 19 amino acids. Germline values: CDR1 SGDLS, CDR2 YYNGEE. The V gene end was trimmed by 3 bases and the J gene end by 0 bases; junction bases not matched to a gene: 10.

In the case of this clone: One end of the junction is discordant with germline, which a read error may explain. The same CDR3 arises from other DNA sequences in this sample as well. The rearrangement uses TRBV18 and TRBJ1-3; D gene unclear. Germline loops: CDR1 KGHSH, CDR2 LQKENI. The CDR3 runs to 15 residues. CDR3 in amino acids: CASSPPSESGNTIYF. The DNA for the CDR3 is TGCGCCAGCTCACCACCGTCCGAGTCTGGAAACACCATATATTTT.

The chain has TRBV11-3 and TRBJ2-3; D is unclear. The V gene lost 3 bases and the J gene lost 2 bases, with 9 bases spanning the gap. Germline-derived CDR1 and CDR2 are SGHNT and YENEEA. The CDR3 length is 14 residues. CDR3 coding DNA: TGTGCCAGCAGCTTGAAGGGTAACACAGATACGCAGTATTTT. This gives the protein CASSLKGNTDTQYF.

The V call is TRBV6-5, the J call TRBJ1-2; D is unclear. CDR1 and CDR2 from the germline V gene are MNHEY and SVGAGI. The CDR3 has 13 amino acids. V shed 6 bases and J shed 0 bases, with 8 bases lying between them. CDR3: CASRDGANYGYTF. The CDR3 DNA sequence: TGTGCCAGCAGGGACGGAGCTAACTATGGCTACACCTTC.

This clone was seen a single time. Written as DNA, the CDR3 is TGTGCCAGCAGCCGAGACTTCCAAGAGACCCAGTACTTC. This sequence encodes CASSRDFQETQYF. The chain recombines TRBV11-2 with TRBJ2-5; D not certain. From germline, CDR1 is SGHAT and CDR2 FQNNGV. The CDR3 consists of 13 residues. Deletions cut 5 bases from V and 1 base from J, with 8 bases between.

The chain combines TRBV6-2 or TRBV6-3 with TRBJ1-4; tentative D call: TRBD1 (5 bases). This CDR3 has 14 residues. V lost 5 bases, J lost 10 bases, and 17 bases lay in between. The V gene's germline CDR1 is MNHEY and CDR2 SVGEGT. The chain's CDR3 is CASSGAAPAGKLFF. For the CDR3, the DNA is TGTGCCAGCAGTGGGGCCGCGCCCGCGGGAAAACTGTTTTTT.